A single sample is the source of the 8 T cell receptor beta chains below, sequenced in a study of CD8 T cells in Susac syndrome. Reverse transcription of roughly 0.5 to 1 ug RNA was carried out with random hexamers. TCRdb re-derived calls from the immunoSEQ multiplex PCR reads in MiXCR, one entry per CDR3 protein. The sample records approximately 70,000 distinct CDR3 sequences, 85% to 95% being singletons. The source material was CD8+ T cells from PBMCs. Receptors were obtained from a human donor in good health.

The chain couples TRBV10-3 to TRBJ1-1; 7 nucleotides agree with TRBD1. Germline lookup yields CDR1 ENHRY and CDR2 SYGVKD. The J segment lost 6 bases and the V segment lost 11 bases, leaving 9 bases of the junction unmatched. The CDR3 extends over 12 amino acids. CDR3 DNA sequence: TGTGCCTCAGGAGAGGGACAGCCTGAAGCTTTCTTT. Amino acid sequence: CASGEGQPEAFF.

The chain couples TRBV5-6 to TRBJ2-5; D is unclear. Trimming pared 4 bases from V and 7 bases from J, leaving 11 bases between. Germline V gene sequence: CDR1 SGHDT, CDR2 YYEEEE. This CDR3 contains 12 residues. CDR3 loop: CASSPDRSTQYF. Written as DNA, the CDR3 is TGTGCCAGCAGCCCGGACCGGTCGACCCAGTACTTC.

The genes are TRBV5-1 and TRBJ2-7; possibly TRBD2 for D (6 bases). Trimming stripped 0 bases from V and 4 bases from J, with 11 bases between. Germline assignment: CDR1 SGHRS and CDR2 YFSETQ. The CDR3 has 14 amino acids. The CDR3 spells CASSLAPGGYEQYF. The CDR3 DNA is TGCGCCAGCAGCTTGGCCCCCGGGGGTTACGAGCAGTACTTC.

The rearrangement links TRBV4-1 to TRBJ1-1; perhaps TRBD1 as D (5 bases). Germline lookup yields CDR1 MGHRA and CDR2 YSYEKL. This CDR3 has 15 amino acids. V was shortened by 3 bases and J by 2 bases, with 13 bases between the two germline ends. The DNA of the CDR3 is TGCGCCAGCAGCCATTGGGGGGGGAGTAACACTGAAGCTTTCTTT. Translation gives CASSHWGGSNTEAFF.

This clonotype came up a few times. CDR3 coding DNA: TGTGCCAGCAGTTTATGGGGCGGCGAGCAGTACTTC. Amino acids: CASSLWGGEQYF. The chain links TRBV28 to TRBJ2-7; D is undetermined. The CDR3 totals 12 residues. Germline loops: CDR1 MDHEN, CDR2 SYDVKM. Trimming cost V 0 bases and J 6 bases, with 6 bases left between them.

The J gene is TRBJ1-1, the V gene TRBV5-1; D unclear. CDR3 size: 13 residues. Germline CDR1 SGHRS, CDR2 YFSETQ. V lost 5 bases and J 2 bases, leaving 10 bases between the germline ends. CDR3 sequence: CASSVSLNTEAFF. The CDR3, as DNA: TGCGCCAGCAGTGTCAGCCTTAACACTGAAGCTTTCTTT.

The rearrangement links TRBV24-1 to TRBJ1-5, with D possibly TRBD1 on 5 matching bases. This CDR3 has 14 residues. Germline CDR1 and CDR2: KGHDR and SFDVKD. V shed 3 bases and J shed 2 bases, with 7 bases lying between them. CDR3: CATSDRGGNQPQHF. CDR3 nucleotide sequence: TGTGCCACCAGTGATCGAGGGGGCAATCAGCCCCAGCATTTT.

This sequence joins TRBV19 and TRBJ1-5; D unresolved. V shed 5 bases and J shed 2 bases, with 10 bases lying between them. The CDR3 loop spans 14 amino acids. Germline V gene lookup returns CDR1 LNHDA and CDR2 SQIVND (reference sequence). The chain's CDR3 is CASSLGQGNQPQHF. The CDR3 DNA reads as TGTGCCAGTAGTCTGGGCCAAGGCAATCAGCCCCAGCATTTT.